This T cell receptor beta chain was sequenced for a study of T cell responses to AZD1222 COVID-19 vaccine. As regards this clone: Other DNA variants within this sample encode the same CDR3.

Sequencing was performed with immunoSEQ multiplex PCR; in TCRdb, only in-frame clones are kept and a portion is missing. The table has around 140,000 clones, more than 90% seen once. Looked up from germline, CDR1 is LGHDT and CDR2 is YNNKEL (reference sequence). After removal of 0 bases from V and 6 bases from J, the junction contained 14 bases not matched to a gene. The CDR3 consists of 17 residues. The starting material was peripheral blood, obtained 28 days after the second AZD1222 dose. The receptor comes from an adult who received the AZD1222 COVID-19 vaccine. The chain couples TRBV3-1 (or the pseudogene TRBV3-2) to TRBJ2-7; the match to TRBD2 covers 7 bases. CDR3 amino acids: CASSQDLRREFGGEQYV. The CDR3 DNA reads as TGTGCCAGCAGCCAAGATCTTCGGCGGGAGTTTGGCGGCGAGCAGTACGTC.